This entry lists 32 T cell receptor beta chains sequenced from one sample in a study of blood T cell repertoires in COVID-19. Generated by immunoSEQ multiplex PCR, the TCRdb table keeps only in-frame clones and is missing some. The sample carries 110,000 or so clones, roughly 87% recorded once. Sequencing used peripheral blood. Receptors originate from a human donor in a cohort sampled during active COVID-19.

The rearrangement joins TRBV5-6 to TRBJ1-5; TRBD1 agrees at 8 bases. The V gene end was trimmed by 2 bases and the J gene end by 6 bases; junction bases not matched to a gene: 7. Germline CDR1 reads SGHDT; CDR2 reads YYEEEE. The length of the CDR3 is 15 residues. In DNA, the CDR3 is TGTGCCAGCAGCTTCCCCAGGGGGCGCACTCAGCCCCAGCATTTT. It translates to CASSFPRGRTQPQHF.

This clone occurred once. CDR3 amino acids: CASSQGQLNSPLHF. The CDR3 DNA sequence: TGCGCCAGCAGCCAGGGACAGCTTAATTCACCCCTCCACTTT. This rearrangement joins TRBV5-1 to TRBJ1-6; 7 nucleotides line up with TRBD1. CDR3 size: 14 residues. Germline V CDR1 and CDR2: SGHRS, YFSETQ. After removal of 4 bases from V and 6 bases from J, the junction contained 4 bases not matched to a gene.

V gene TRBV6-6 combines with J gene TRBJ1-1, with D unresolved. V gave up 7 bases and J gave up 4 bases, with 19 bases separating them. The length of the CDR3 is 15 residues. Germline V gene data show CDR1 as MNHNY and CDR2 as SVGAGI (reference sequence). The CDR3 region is CASTKREISGTEAFF. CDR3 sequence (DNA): TGTGCCAGCACTAAAAGGGAGATCTCGGGCACTGAAGCTTTCTTT.

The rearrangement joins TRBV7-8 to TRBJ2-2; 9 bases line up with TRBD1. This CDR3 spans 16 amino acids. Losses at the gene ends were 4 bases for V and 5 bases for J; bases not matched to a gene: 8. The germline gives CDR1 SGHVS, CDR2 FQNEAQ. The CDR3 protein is CASSWPTGGTTGELFF. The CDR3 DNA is TGTGCCAGCAGCTGGCCGACAGGGGGGACAACCGGGGAGCTGTTTTTT.

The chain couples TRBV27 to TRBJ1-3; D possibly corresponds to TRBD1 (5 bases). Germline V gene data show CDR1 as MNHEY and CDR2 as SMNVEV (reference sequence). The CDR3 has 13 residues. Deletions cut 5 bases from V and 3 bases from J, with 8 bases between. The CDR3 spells CASSPRDGNTIYF. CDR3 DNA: TGTGCCAGCAGTCCCAGGGATGGAAACACCATATATTTT.

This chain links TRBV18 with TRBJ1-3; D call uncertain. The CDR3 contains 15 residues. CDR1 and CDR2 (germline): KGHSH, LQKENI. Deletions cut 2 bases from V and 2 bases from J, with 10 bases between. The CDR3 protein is CASSPSETAGNTIYF. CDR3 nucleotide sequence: TGTGCCAGCTCACCATCGGAAACAGCTGGAAACACCATATATTTT.

CDR3 protein: CASSQDSFRGEAFF. The CDR3 DNA follows: TGTGCCAGCAGCCAAGATAGTTTCAGGGGTGAAGCTTTCTTT. The gene calls are TRBV14 and TRBJ1-1, with a possible D match to TRBD1 (6 bases). Germline V gene data show CDR1 as SGHDN and CDR2 as FVKESK. The CDR3 is 14 residues long. Trimming stripped 0 bases from V and 7 bases from J, with 12 bases between. The full variable domain, completed using reference TRBV14 and TRBJ1-1, is EAGVTQFPSHSVIEKGQTVTLRCDPISGHDNLYWYRRVMGKEIKFLLHFVKESKQDESGMPNNRFLAERTGGTYSTLKVQPAELEDSGVYFCASSQDSFRGEAFFGQGTRLTVV.

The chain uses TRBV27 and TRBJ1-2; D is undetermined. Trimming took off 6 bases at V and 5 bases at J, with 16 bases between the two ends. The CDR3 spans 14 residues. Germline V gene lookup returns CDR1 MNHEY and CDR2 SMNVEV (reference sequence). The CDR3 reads CASRHKSGGYGYTF. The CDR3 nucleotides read TGTGCCAGCAGGCACAAGAGTGGAGGTTATGGCTACACCTTC.

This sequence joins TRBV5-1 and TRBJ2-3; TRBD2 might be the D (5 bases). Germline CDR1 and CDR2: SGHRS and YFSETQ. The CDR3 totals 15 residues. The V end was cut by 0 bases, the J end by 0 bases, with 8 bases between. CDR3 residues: CASSLGGPSTDTQYF. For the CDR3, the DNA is TGCGCCAGCAGCTTGGGAGGGCCAAGCACAGATACGCAGTATTTT.

CDR3 region: CASSPSGLADPQSKTDTQYF. CDR3 DNA: TGTGCCAGCAGCCCATCGGGACTAGCGGATCCCCAATCAAAGACAGATACGCAGTATTTT. The V gene is TRBV3-1 (or the pseudogene TRBV3-2), the J gene TRBJ2-3; 11 nucleotides align to TRBD2. Germline CDR1 is LGHDT and CDR2 is YNNKEL (reference sequence). Trimming removed 4 bases from V and 3 bases from J; junction bases left unmatched: 18. The CDR3 spans 20 residues.

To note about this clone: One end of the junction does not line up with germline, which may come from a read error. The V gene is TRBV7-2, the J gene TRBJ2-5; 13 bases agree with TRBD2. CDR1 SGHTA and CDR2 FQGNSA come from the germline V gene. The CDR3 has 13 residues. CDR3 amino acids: CASSLSLLAGGDF. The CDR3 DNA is TGTGCCAGCAGCCTCTCCCTACTAGCGGGAGGGGACTTC.

The CDR3 spells CASQTPGGSGNTIYF. CDR3 nucleotides: TGCGCCAGCCAAACTCCAGGGGGGTCGGGAAACACCATATATTTT. The rearrangement joins TRBV10-2 to TRBJ1-3, with 7 nucleotides matching TRBD1. This CDR3 is 15 amino acids long. V lost 8 bases and J lost 4; bases outside the gene matches: 11. Germline values: CDR1 WSHSY, CDR2 SAAADI.

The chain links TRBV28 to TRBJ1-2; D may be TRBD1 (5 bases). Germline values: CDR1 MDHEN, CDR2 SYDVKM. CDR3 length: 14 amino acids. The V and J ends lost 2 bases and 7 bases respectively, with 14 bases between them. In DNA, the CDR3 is TGTGCCAGCAGTTTAAACCGGGGGAGGAGTGGCTACACCTTC. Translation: CASSLNRGRSGYTF.

CDR3 sequence reads: CASSLQFGGSRTGELFF. Written as DNA, the CDR3 is TGTGCCAGCAGTTTACAATTTGGCGGGAGTAGGACCGGGGAGCTGTTTTTT. The chain uses TRBV28 and TRBJ2-2; 7 positions agree with TRBD2. The junction had 11 bases not matched to a gene; V was cut back by 2 bases and J by 5 bases. The CDR3 runs to 17 residues. Germline V gene lookup returns CDR1 MDHEN and CDR2 SYDVKM.

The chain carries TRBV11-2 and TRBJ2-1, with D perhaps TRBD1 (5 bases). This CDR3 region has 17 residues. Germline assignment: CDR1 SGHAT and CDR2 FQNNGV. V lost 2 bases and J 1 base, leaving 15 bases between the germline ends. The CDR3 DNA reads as TGTGCCAGCAGCTTATCACAGGTCTTGGGGTCCTACAATGAGCAGTTCTTC. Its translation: CASSLSQVLGSYNEQFF.

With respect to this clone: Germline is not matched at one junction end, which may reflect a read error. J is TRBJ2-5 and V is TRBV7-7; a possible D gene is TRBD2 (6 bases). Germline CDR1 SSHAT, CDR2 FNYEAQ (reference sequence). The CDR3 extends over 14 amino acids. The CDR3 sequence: CASSPPRGRETQYF. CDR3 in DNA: TGTGCTAGCAGCCCCCCCCGGGGGAGGGAGACCCAGTACTTC.

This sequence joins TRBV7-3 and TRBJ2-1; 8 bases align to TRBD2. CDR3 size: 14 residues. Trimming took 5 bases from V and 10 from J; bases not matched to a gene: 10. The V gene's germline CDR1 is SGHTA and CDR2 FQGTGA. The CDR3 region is CASSQGLAVGEQFF. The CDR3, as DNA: TGTGCCAGCAGCCAAGGACTAGCCGTAGGCGAGCAGTTCTTC.

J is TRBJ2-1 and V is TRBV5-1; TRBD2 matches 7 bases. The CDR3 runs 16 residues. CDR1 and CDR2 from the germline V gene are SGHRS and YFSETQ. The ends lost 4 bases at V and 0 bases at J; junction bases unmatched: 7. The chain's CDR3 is CASSKSGDSSYNEQFF. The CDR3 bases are TGCGCCAGCAGCAAAAGCGGGGATAGCTCCTACAATGAGCAGTTCTTC.

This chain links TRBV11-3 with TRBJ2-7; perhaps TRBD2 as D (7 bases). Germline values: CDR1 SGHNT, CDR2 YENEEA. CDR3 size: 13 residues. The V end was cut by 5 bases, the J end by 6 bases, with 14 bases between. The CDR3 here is CASSQKGGREQYF. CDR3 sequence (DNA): TGTGCCAGCAGCCAAAAGGGGGGGCGCGAGCAGTACTTC. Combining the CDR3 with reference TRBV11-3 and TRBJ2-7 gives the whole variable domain EAGVVQSPRYKIIEKKQPVAFWCNPISGHNTLYWYLQNLGQGPELLIRYENEEAVDDSQLPKDRFSAERLKGVDSTLKIQPAELGDSAVYLCASSQKGGREQYFGPGTRLTVT.

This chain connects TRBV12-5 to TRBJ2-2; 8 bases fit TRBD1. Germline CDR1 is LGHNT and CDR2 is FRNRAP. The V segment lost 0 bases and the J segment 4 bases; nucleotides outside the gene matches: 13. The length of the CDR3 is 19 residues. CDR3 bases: TGTGCTAGTGGTTTGGTACAGAGAACAGGGGGTCGGTCCACCGGGGAGCTGTTTTTT. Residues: CASGLVQRTGGRSTGELFF.

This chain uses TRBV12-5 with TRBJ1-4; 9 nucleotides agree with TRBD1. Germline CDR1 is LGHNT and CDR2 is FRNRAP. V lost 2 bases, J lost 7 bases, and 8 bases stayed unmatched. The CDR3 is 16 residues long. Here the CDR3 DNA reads TGTGCTAGTGGTTTGACCTACAGGGGGCAGGGTGAAAAACTGTTTTTT. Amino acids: CASGLTYRGQGEKLFF.

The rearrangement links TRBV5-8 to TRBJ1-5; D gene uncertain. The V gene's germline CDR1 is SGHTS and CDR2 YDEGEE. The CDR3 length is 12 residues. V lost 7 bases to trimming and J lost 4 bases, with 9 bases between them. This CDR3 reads CASWRGNQPQHF. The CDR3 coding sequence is TGTGCCAGCTGGCGGGGAAATCAGCCCCAGCATTTT.

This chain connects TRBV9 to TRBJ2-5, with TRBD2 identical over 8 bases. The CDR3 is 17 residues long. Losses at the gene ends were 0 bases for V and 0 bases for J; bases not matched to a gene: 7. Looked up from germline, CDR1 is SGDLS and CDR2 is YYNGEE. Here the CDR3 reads CASSVGRIAGHQETQYF. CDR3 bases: TGTGCCAGCAGCGTAGGTAGGATAGCGGGGCACCAAGAGACCCAGTACTTC.

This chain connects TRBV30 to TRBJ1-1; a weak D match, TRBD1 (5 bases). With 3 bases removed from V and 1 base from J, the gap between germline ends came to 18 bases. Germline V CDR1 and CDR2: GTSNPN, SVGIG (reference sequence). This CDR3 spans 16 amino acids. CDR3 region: CAWSRGGEGGNTEAFF. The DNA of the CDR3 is TGTGCCTGGAGCCGGGGGGGGGAAGGAGGGAACACTGAAGCTTTCTTT.

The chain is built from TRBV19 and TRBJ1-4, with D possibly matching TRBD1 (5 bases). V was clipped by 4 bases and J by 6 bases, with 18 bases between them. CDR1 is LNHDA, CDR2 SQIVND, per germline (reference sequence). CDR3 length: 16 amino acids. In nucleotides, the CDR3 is TGTGCCAGTAGTAACCCTTTCGGGGGTGAGGATGAAAAACTGTTTTTT. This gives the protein CASSNPFGGEDEKLFF.

Here the CDR3 reads CASSPRGLSNQPQHF. The CDR3 DNA reads as TGTGCCAGTAGTCCTCGCGGGCTAAGCAATCAGCCCCAGCATTTT. V and J are TRBV19 and TRBJ1-5; D remains ambiguous. Germline CDR1 is LNHDA and CDR2 is SQIVND (reference sequence). Trimming cost V 5 bases and J 1 base, with 12 bases left between them. The CDR3 has 15 residues.

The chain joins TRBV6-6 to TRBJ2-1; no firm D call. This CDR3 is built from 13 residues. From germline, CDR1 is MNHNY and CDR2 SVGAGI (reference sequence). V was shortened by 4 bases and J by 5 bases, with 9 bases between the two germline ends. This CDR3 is CASSSPRDNEQFF. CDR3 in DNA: TGTGCCAGCAGTTCGCCCCGGGACAATGAGCAGTTCTTC.

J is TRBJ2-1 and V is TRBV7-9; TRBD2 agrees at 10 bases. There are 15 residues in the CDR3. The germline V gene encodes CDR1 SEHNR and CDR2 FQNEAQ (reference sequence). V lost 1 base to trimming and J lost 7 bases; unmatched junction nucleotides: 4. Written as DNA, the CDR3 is TGTGCCAGCAGCTTAGGTAGCGGGAGGAAGAATGAGCAGTTCTTC. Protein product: CASSLGSGRKNEQFF.

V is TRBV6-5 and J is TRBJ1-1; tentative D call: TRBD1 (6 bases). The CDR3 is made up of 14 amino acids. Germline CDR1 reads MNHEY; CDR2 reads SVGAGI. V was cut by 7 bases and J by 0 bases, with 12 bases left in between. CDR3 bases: TGTGCCAGCACTAACGACAGGATGAACACTGAAGCTTTCTTT. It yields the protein CASTNDRMNTEAFF.

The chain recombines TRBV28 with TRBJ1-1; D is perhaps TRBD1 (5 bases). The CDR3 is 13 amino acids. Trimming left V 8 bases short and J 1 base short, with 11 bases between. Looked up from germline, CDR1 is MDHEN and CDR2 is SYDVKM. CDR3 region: CASRQNPNTEAFF. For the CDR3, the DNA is TGTGCCAGCCGACAGAACCCGAACACTGAAGCTTTCTTT.

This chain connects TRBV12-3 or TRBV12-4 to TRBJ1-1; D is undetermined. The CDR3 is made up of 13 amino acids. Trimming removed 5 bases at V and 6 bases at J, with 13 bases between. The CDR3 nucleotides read TGTGCCAGCAGTGGCGGGGTCCTCCCTGAAGCTTTCTTT. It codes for CASSGGVLPEAFF.

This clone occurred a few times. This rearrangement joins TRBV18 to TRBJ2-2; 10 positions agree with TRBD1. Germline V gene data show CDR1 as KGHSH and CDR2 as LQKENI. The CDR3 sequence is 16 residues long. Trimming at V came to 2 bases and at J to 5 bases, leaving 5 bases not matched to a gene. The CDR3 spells CASSPAGQGSTGELFF. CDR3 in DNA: TGTGCCAGCTCACCAGCGGGACAGGGGTCAACCGGGGAGCTGTTTTTT.